This passage covers 27 T cell receptor beta chains from one sample sequenced in a study of blood T cell repertoires in COVID-19. This table comes from immunoSEQ multiplex PCR, and its TCRdb copy is limited to in-frame clones, with some not included. The table includes approximately 210,000 clones, approximately 82% detected once. Sequencing input: peripheral blood. These receptor sequences come from a woman aged 40 to 55 with acute or convalescent COVID-19.

V and J are TRBV30 and TRBJ1-2; 10 bases map to TRBD1. The CDR3 loop spans 14 amino acids. With 7 bases clipped from V and 8 bases from J, the junction kept 13 bases outside the gene matches. Germline values: CDR1 GTSNPN, CDR2 SVGIG (reference sequence). CDR3 nucleotides: TGTGCCTTAAGTCCCGGGACAGGGGCCGAGGGCTACACCTTC. Encoded protein: CALSPGTGAEGYTF.

The rearrangement joins TRBV6-1 to TRBJ2-2; D call uncertain. Germline loops: CDR1 MNHNS, CDR2 SASEGT. CDR3 length equals 16 residues. V lost 4 bases, J lost 0 bases, and 12 bases lay in between. The CDR3 is CASSGQVPANTGELFF. CDR3 nucleotide sequence: TGTGCCAGCAGTGGGCAGGTGCCGGCGAACACCGGGGAGCTGTTTTTT.

The genes are TRBV15 and TRBJ1-4; tentatively, D is TRBD1 (5 bases). The CDR3 spans 17 residues. V was trimmed by 0 bases and J by 7 bases, leaving 18 bases between them. The V gene's germline CDR1 is LNHNV and CDR2 YYDKDF (reference sequence). This CDR3 reads CATSRDWLMQGSEKLFF. DNA for the CDR3: TGTGCCACCAGCAGAGATTGGCTGATGCAGGGTAGTGAAAAACTGTTTTTT. Complete variable domain (other parts from reference TRBV15 and TRBJ1-4): DAMVIQNPRYQVTQFGKPVTLSCSQTLNHNVMYWYQQKSSQAPKLLFHYYDKDFNNEADTPDNFQSRRPNTSFCFLDIRSPGLGDTAMYLCATSRDWLMQGSEKLFFGSGTQLSVL.

The sample holds one count of this clone. This sequence joins TRBV9 and TRBJ1-2; weak D call: TRBD1 (5 bases). Germline loops: CDR1 SGDLS, CDR2 YYNGEE. This CDR3 has 15 residues. V dropped 1 base and J dropped 0 bases, with 10 bases sitting between them. CDR3 DNA: TGTGCCAGCAGCGTATCAGGGAACCCTAACTATGGCTACACCTTC. This encodes CASSVSGNPNYGYTF.

The chain recombines TRBV12-3 or TRBV12-4 with TRBJ2-7; weak D call: TRBD1 (5 bases). Between the trimmed V and J ends, which lost 4 bases and 7 bases, there was a span of 11 bases. The CDR3 extends over 12 amino acids. The CDR3 spells CASSSKGWEQYF. CDR3 nucleotides: TGTGCCAGCAGTTCCAAGGGGTGGGAGCAGTACTTC.

The chain uses TRBV24-1 and TRBJ2-1, with a tentative D call TRBD1 (6 bases). The CDR3 has 16 amino acids. Trimming removed 1 base at V and 4 bases at J, with 13 bases between. From germline, CDR1 is KGHDR and CDR2 SFDVKD. The CDR3 loop reads CATSDFGRGEYNEQFF. CDR3 DNA: TGTGCCACCAGTGATTTCGGCAGGGGAGAATACAATGAGCAGTTCTTC.

This clone was counted between two and nine times. The rearrangement uses TRBV5-1 and TRBJ1-1; D is unclear. V was clipped by 4 bases and J by 6 bases, with 10 bases between them. Germline CDR1 is SGHRS and CDR2 is YFSETQ. The CDR3 has 12 residues. DNA of the CDR3: TGCGCCAGCAGCCCGGGAAGGCCTGAAGCTTTCTTT. Its protein product is CASSPGRPEAFF.

The genes are TRBV2 and TRBJ2-1, with 9 bases matching TRBD2. With 5 bases clipped from V and 0 bases from J, the junction kept 8 bases outside the gene matches. This CDR3 region has 17 residues. Germline V gives CDR1 SNHLY, CDR2 FYNNEI. The CDR3 region has the DNA TGTGCCAGCAGTCCTCTAGCGGGGTCCCTCTCCTACAATGAGCAGTTCTTC. Residues: CASSPLAGSLSYNEQFF.

The chain employs TRBV11-2 and TRBJ2-2, with TRBD2 matching over 8 bases. Germline V lookup: CDR1 SGHAT, CDR2 FQNNGV. The ends lost 7 bases at V and 6 bases at J; junction bases unmatched: 10. The CDR3 covers 15 residues. The DNA of the CDR3 is TGTGCCAGCAACTCCGGGGGGGTCGGGCCCGGGGAGCTGTTTTTT. Amino acid sequence: CASNSGGVGPGELFF.

The V and J genes are TRBV10-2 and TRBJ2-3; 12 nucleotides align to TRBD2. The V and J ends lost 2 bases and 11 bases, in that order; junction bases with no gene match: 5. Looked up from germline, CDR1 is WSHSY and CDR2 is SAAADI. CDR3 size: 14 residues. Here the CDR3 reads CASSEASGGGMQYF. In nucleotides, the CDR3 is TGCGCCAGCAGTGAGGCTAGCGGGGGGGGAATGCAGTATTTT.

CDR3 protein: CAWSVRRQVNEQFF. The CDR3 nucleotides read TGTGCCTGGAGTGTACGAAGGCAGGTCAATGAGCAGTTCTTC. The rearrangement uses TRBV30 and TRBJ2-1, with D unclear. Trimming left V 0 bases short and J 6 bases short, with 12 bases between. The CDR3 runs 14 residues. Germline V gene sequence: CDR1 GTSNPN, CDR2 SVGIG (reference sequence).

With respect to this clone: Germline is not matched at one junction end, which may reflect a read error. This sample also contains other DNA sequences that code for the same CDR3. This sequence joins TRBV6-5 and TRBJ2-7; 8 bases line up with TRBD1. Germline loops: CDR1 MNHEY, CDR2 SVGAGI. This CDR3 has 15 residues. CDR3 protein: CASSYSGAGGIEQYF. CDR3 DNA: TGTGCTAGCAGTTACAGTGGTGCAGGGGGCATCGAGCAGTACTTC.

The CDR3 here is CSVQGLDRDSSYGYTF. CDR3 coding DNA: TGCAGCGTCCAAGGATTAGACAGGGATTCCTCCTATGGCTACACCTTC. V usage is TRBV29-1 and J usage is TRBJ1-2, with 7 bases identical to TRBD1. The CDR3 is 16 residues long. Losses at the gene ends were 6 bases for V and 4 bases for J; bases not matched to a gene: 17. The V gene's germline CDR1 is SQVTM and CDR2 ANQGSEA.

The rearrangement uses TRBV5-1 and TRBJ2-7; no firm D call. V gave up 7 bases and J gave up 6 bases, with 17 bases separating them. This CDR3 is built from 13 residues. Germline-derived CDR1 and CDR2 are SGHRS and YFSETQ. The DNA of the CDR3 is TGCGCCAGCGAGTCACTGGGCCTCGGCGAGCAGTACTTC. Translating gives CASESLGLGEQYF.

The chain carries TRBV6-5 and TRBJ2-3; 7 bases are shared with TRBD1. The CDR3 is 13 residues long. V lost 9 bases to trimming and J lost 6 bases; unmatched junction nucleotides: 9. Germline V gene sequence: CDR1 MNHEY, CDR2 SVGAGI. The chain's CDR3 is CASGQVALDTQYF. As DNA, the CDR3 is TGTGCCAGTGGACAGGTGGCATTGGATACGCAGTATTTT.

The chain recombines TRBV7-9 with TRBJ2-4, with D perhaps TRBD2 (5 bases). CDR3 size: 16 residues. Trimming took off 1 base at V and 4 bases at J, with 14 bases between the two ends. The germline gives CDR1 SEHNR, CDR2 FQNEAQ (reference sequence). The chain's CDR3 is CASSLVSGVGKNIQYF. The DNA of the CDR3 is TGTGCCAGCAGCTTAGTCTCCGGGGTCGGTAAAAACATTCAGTACTTC.

The chain has TRBV5-1 and TRBJ2-3, with 7 bases that match TRBD1. The length of the CDR3 is 14 residues. V shed 0 bases, J shed 6 bases, and the junction held 4 bases outside the gene matches. Germline V gene data show CDR1 as SGHRS and CDR2 as YFSETQ. The CDR3 protein is CASSLGKGADTQYF. In nucleotides, the CDR3 is TGCGCCAGCAGCTTGGGAAAGGGGGCGGATACGCAGTATTTT.

The chain has TRBV19 and TRBJ2-6, with a possible D match to TRBD1 (5 bases). CDR3 size: 15 residues. V lost 2 bases and J 4 bases, leaving 9 bases between the germline ends. The germline gives CDR1 LNHDA, CDR2 SQIVND (reference sequence). The CDR3 DNA reads TGTGCCAGTAGTATACAGGGTATCGGGGCCAACGTCCTGACTTTC. It specifies CASSIQGIGANVLTF.

V gene TRBV25-1 combines with J gene TRBJ2-1; D unclear. This CDR3 region has 12 residues. CDR1 and CDR2 from the germline V gene are MGHDK and SYGVNS. V shed 4 bases and J shed 2 bases, with 3 bases lying between them. As DNA, the CDR3 is TGTGCCAGCAGTGGGCCCTACAATGAGCAGTTCTTC. It translates to CASSGPYNEQFF.

The chain links TRBV5-1 to TRBJ1-5; 9 bases map to TRBD1. The ends lost 4 bases at V and 7 bases at J; junction bases unmatched: 3. CDR3 length equals 13 residues. Germline CDR1 reads SGHRS; CDR2 reads YFSETQ. The CDR3 protein is CASSMDRGQPQHF. The CDR3 DNA sequence: TGCGCCAGCAGCATGGACAGGGGACAGCCCCAGCATTTT.

The J gene is TRBJ2-1, the V gene TRBV23-1, with 7 bases fitting TRBD2. TRBV23-1 is identified as an open reading frame with a role that is uncertain. The trim removed 6 bases at V and 0 bases at J, leaving 5 bases unmatched. The CDR3 sequence is 15 residues long. The CDR3 loop reads CASRGGRSSYNEQFF. The CDR3, as DNA: TGCGCCAGCAGGGGGGGGAGGAGCTCCTACAATGAGCAGTTCTTC.

The CDR3 sequence: CASSADSSGRSPLHF. DNA of the CDR3: TGTGCCAGCAGCGCGGACTCCTCGGGGAGGTCACCCCTCCACTTT. The chain joins TRBV9 to TRBJ1-6; D gene ambiguous. The CDR3 is made up of 15 amino acids. Germline V gene data show CDR1 as SGDLS and CDR2 as YYNGEE. Trimming pared 3 bases from V and 10 bases from J, leaving 17 bases between. Looking up the rest from reference TRBV9 and TRBJ1-6 gives the full variable domain: DSGVTQTPKHLITATGQRVTLRCSPRSGDLSVYWYQQSLDQGLQFLIQYYNGEERAKGNILERFSAQQFPDLHSELNLSSLELGDSALYFCASSADSSGRSPLHFGNGTRLTVT.

The chain is built from TRBV6-4 and TRBJ1-5, with D uncertain. The CDR3 sequence is 17 residues long. V was pared by 7 bases and J by 0 bases, with 19 bases between. The germline V gene encodes CDR1 MRHNA and CDR2 SNTAGT. The CDR3 DNA reads as TGTGCCAGCATCACGGGAGGGATTCTAATTAGCAATCAGCCCCAGCATTTT. It translates to CASITGGILISNQPQHF.

The rearrangement uses TRBV6-5 and TRBJ2-1; 10 bases map to TRBD2. After removal of 8 bases from V and 9 bases from J, the junction contained 10 bases not matched to a gene. The CDR3 is 14 amino acids. Germline CDR1 and CDR2: MNHEY and SVGAGI. CDR3: CASALSGGAGEQFF. CDR3 DNA: TGTGCCAGCGCTTTAAGCGGGGGGGCTGGTGAGCAGTTCTTC.

V usage is TRBV11-2 and J usage is TRBJ2-6; 8 positions agree with TRBD1. With V trimmed by 5 bases and J by 2 bases, 2 bases remained unmatched. This CDR3 has 15 amino acids. Germline V gene data show CDR1 as SGHAT and CDR2 as FQNNGV. The CDR3 DNA reads TGTGCCAGCAGCGTACAGGGGGCTGGGGCCAACGTCCTGACTTTC. Protein product: CASSVQGAGANVLTF.

With respect to this clone: One end of the junction fails to match germline, which may point to a read error. The rearrangement links TRBV6-5 to TRBJ2-7, with a tentative D call TRBD1 (5 bases). Germline V gene sequence: CDR1 MNHEY, CDR2 SVGAGI. This CDR3 spans 12 amino acids. CDR3 bases: TGTGCCAGCACTTCCCCGGAGAAAAGGGGCCACTTC. This encodes CASTSPEKRGHF.

This chain joins TRBV27 and TRBJ2-2, with 7 bases identical to TRBD2. The germline V gene has CDR1 MNHEY and CDR2 SMNVEV (reference sequence). The ends lost 6 bases at V and 6 bases at J; junction bases unmatched: 4. This CDR3 contains 13 residues. The CDR3 reads CASRLAGSGELFF. CDR3 DNA sequence: TGTGCCAGCAGATTAGCGGGTTCCGGGGAGCTGTTTTTT.